Sequencing of this T cell receptor (beta chain) was carried out in a study of T-cell reconstitution after alpha-beta-depleted transplantation in children. This clonotype was seen a handful of times. This sample's TCRbeta library carried unique molecular identifier barcodes. A single record per CDR3 protein comes from TCRdb applying MiXCR to the PCR reads. The data show approximately 400,000 distinct CDR3 sequences, around 9.9% seen once. The receptor comes from a human donor who donated a stem cell graft to a child with acute myeloid leukemia. This specimen was PBMCs from the stem cell graft donor, taken from the stem cell graft.

For the CDR3, the DNA is TGTGCCAGCAGCCCGGGGCGGATTACGTATGGCTACACCTTC. It codes for CASSPGRITYGYTF. The chain uses TRBV7-9 and TRBJ1-2, with TRBD1 as a possible D gene (5 bases). Trimming cost V 5 bases and J 5 bases, with 15 bases left between them. This CDR3 comprises 14 residues. The germline CDR1 and CDR2 sequences are SEHNR and FQNEAQ (reference sequence).